This T cell receptor beta chain was retrieved from a study of beta chain features in type 1 diabetes. General study points: The naive, central memory and Treg TCRB repertoires of patients appeared to be more similar to one another than those of healthy donors. There was a moderate but significant shortening of TCRB CDR3s in all four CD4+ subsets of Type 1 diabetes patients.

Expressed TCRB transcripts were sequenced because the entire RNA isolate underwent reverse transcription. Produced via immunoSEQ multiplex PCR; TCRdb's table is partial and in-frame only. This sample has 55,000 to 85,000 clones, with roughly half found just once. Concerning this clone: Its antigen is not identified.

The CDR3 is 16 residues long. V lost 4 bases and J lost 0; bases outside the gene matches: 4. The germline CDR1 and CDR2 sequences are SGDLS and YYNGEE. Sequences were obtained from central memory CD4+ T cells from blood. The sequence derives from a man aged 30-40 years with type 1 diabetes. The gene calls are TRBV9 and TRBJ2-3, with TRBD2 identical over 11 bases. The CDR3 loop is CASSKGLAESTDTQYF. CDR3 nucleotide sequence: TGTGCCAGCAGCAAGGGACTAGCGGAAAGCACAGATACGCAGTATTTT.